Sequencing of this TCR beta chain was carried out in a study of T-cell reconstitution after alpha-beta-depleted transplantation in children. Findings and caveats of the study: The origin of alpha-beta T cells about two months after transplant was reportedly several hundred expanded graft clones. Newly produced T cells mostly provided counts and TCRbeta diversity after one year, as hyperexpanded clones declined. Surviving recipient T cells and thymic progenitors underlay high day-60 TCRbeta diversity in some patients.

The TCRbeta library was prepared with unique molecular identifiers. TCRdb re-called the PCR reads with MiXCR, one entry per CDR3 protein. The profile shows 200,000 to 300,000 distinct CDR3 sequences, 20% to 30% of them singletons. A note on this clonotype: Its antigen is not identified.

Sequences were derived from PBMCs, mostly from graft donor cells, sampled 360 days after TCRalphabeta/CD19-depleted stem cell transplant. The origin of this receptor is a female patient aged 2-10 years who had a stem cell transplant for congenital amegakaryocytic thrombocytopenia, so the T cells may come from the graft donor.

CDR3 protein: CASSSTVRGMNTEAFF. The DNA for the CDR3 is TGTGCCAGCAGTTCCACGGTCCGGGGGATGAACACTGAAGCTTTCTTT. The V gene is TRBV12-3 or TRBV12-4, the J gene TRBJ1-1, with a possible D match to TRBD1 (5 bases). V gave up 4 bases and J gave up 0 bases, with 15 bases separating them. This CDR3 has 16 amino acids.